The rows below give T cell receptor beta chains drawn from one sample of a study of PD-1 blockade in classical Hodgkin lymphoma. Sequencing used immunoSEQ multiplex PCR; TCRdb keeps in-frame clones, though not all of them. Found here are about 85,000 clones, over 90% of them singletons; the top ten hold roughly 3%. Specimen: peripheral blood mononuclear cells (PBMCs), collected before the second cycle of nivolumab. Receptor source: a human donor with classical Hodgkin lymphoma. The CDR3 runs from the conserved cysteine through the conserved F or W. A D gene is named only where the DNA matches it firmly. Only some rows state a clone size, as once, few, many or a class for expanded clones.

v_gene	d_gene	j_gene	abundance	CDR3nt	CDR3aa
TRBV27	NA	TRBJ2-1	NA	TGTGCCAGCAGTCCCCTTTCCCATGAGCAGTTCTTC	CASSPLSHEQFF
TRBV30	TRBD1	TRBJ1-1	NA	TGTGCCTGGGAATCCAGGGGACAGGTTAGTAGAGAAGCTTTCTTT	CAWESRGQVSREAFF
TRBV4-1	NA	TRBJ1-1	NA	TGCGCCAGCAGCCAAGATAGAGGCGTCACTGAAGCTTTCTTT	CASSQDRGVTEAFF
TRBV2	NA	TRBJ2-5	NA	TGTGCCAGCAGTCAGGGGAGAGAGACCCAGTACTTC	CASSQGRETQYF
TRBV28	TRBD1	TRBJ1-1	NA	TGTGCCAGCAGCGGCTTGGGACAGAAGAACACTGAAGCTTTCTTT	CASSGLGQKNTEAFF
TRBV7-6	NA	TRBJ2-3	NA	TGTGCCAGCAGCTCCCCCACGGGCACGCAGTATTTT	CASSSPTGTQYF
TRBV9	NA	TRBJ1-2	NA	TGTGCCAGCAGTAACGGGGTTTATGGCTACACCTTC	CASSNGVYGYTF
TRBV28	NA	TRBJ1-2	NA	TGTGCCAGCAGTTTCGGGACGGAGAGCTACACCTTC	CASSFGTESYTF
TRBV7-9	NA	TRBJ2-5	NA	TGTGCCAGCAGCTTAGGGGTCGGGGAGACCCAGTACTTC	CASSLGVGETQYF
TRBV27	NA	TRBJ2-1	NA	TGTGCCAGCAGCCACAATTTGTTGGGCTCCTACAATGAGCAGTTCTTC	CASSHNLLGSYNEQFF
TRBV28	TRBD1	TRBJ2-7	NA	TGTGCCAGCAGTTTAAGACGCGGACAGGGGTCCTACGAGCAGTACTTC	CASSLRRGQGSYEQYF
TRBV7-9	NA	TRBJ2-5	NA	TGTGCCAGCCAGAAGTCAGAGACCCAGTACTTC	CASQKSETQYF
TRBV28	NA	TRBJ2-7	NA	TGTGCCAGCAGCCATCGGGAGTCCAGCTCCTACGAGCAGTACTTC	CASSHRESSSYEQYF
TRBV6-5	NA	TRBJ2-7	NA	TGTGCCAGCAGTCGGGACACCACCTACGAGCAGTACTTC	CASSRDTTYEQYF
TRBV6-5	TRBD1	TRBJ2-3	NA	TGTGCCAGCAGTTTCCCCGGGGGGACAGGGGCAGATACGCAGTATTTT	CASSFPGGTGADTQYF
TRBV10-3	NA	TRBJ1-5	NA	TGTGCCATCAGTGAGGGCGAAGGGTTTATTCAGCCCCAGCATTTT	CAISEGEGFIQPQHF
TRBV9	NA	TRBJ1-2	NA	TGTGCCAGCAGCGTAGCGGGGGCCGGCTACACCTTC	CASSVAGAGYTF
TRBV6-6	TRBD2	TRBJ2-1	NA	TGTGCCAGCAGTAAAGAAGCGGGACCTTACAATGAGCAGTTCTTC	CASSKEAGPYNEQFF
TRBV1	NA	TRBJ2-4	NA	TGCACCAGCAGCCCGGACTCCTTCCCTGGGGGCCCCAAAAACATTCAGTACTTC	CTSSPDSFPGGPKNIQYF
TRBV14	TRBD1	TRBJ1-3	NA	TGTGCCAGCAGCCAAATCAGACAGGGGATCTCTGGAAACACCATATATTTT	CASSQIRQGISGNTIYF
TRBV19	NA	TRBJ2-1	NA	TGTGCCAGTAGTACCTCAGGACCAGGGAGACCTTCCTACAATGAGCAGTTCTTC	CASSTSGPGRPSYNEQFF
TRBV29-1	NA	TRBJ2-7	NA	TGCAGCGCCCAGCAGGGTCTTTCGGGCGAGCAGTACTTC	CSAQQGLSGEQYF
TRBV7-8	TRBD2	TRBJ2-2	NA	TGTGCCAGCAGCCGGGGACTAGCGGGGGGGTCTCCGCGGACCGGGGAGCTGTTTTTT	CASSRGLAGGSPRTGELFF
TRBV27	TRBD1	TRBJ2-7	once	TGTGCCAGCAGATCTACGACCGGACAGGGCACACGACCTGCCTACGAGCAGTACTTC	CASRSTTGQGTRPAYEQYF
TRBV30	NA	TRBJ2-3	NA	TGTGCCTGGAGTGAACTCTCCACAGATACGCAGTATTTT	CAWSELSTDTQYF
TRBV27	TRBD1	TRBJ2-2	NA	TGTGCCAGCAGAACCGGGACAGGGACCGTCGGGGAGCTGTTTTTT	CASRTGTGTVGELFF
TRBV4-1	NA	TRBJ1-2	NA	TGCGCCAGCAGCCAAGTAACTCAGGGTCTGGGGGATGGCTACACCTTC	CASSQVTQGLGDGYTF
TRBV21-1	NA	TRBJ2-4	NA	TGTGCCAGCAGCAAAGGCGCGCAGATATACAAAAACATTCAGTACTTC	CASSKGAQIYKNIQYF
TRBV5-6	TRBD1	TRBJ1-4	NA	TGTGCCAGCAGCTTACAGGGGCGGTCTAATGAAAAACTGTTTTTT	CASSLQGRSNEKLFF
TRBV30	TRBD1	TRBJ2-7	NA	TGTGCCTCCGCAGGGGACAGGTGGAGCTCCTACGAGCAGTACTTC	CASAGDRWSSYEQYF
TRBV2	TRBD1	TRBJ2-2	NA	TGTGCCAGTTCTATAACAGGGGGCCAGAACACCGGGGAGCTGTTTTTT	CASSITGGQNTGELFF
TRBV19	TRBD1	TRBJ1-2	NA	TGTGCCAGTACCTCCCGACAGGGGGATTGGTATGGCTACACCTTC	CASTSRQGDWYGYTF
TRBV28	TRBD2	TRBJ2-2	NA	TGTGCCAGCGGGTCGGGGGGAAACACCGGGGAGCTGTTTTTT	CASGSGGNTGELFF
TRBV5-1	NA	TRBJ1-2	NA	TGCGCCAGCAGCTTGGAGTGGAGGGCGGGCTATGGCTACACCTTC	CASSLEWRAGYGYTF
TRBV2	TRBD1	TRBJ1-2	NA	TGTGCCAGCAGTTCTTCCCAGGGGGGTGTTGGGAATGGCTACACCTTC	CASSSSQGGVGNGYTF
TRBV19	NA	TRBJ1-4	NA	TGTGCCAGTACTGAGGGACCTGCAGATGGAAAACTGTTTTTT	CASTEGPADGKLFF
TRBV2	TRBD2	TRBJ2-7	once	TGTGCCAGCAGTTCCCCATTTCGGACTAGCGCGCCCTACGAGCAGTACTTC	CASSSPFRTSAPYEQYF
TRBV7-9	NA	TRBJ2-7	NA	TGTGCCAGCAGCTCCGGATGGACCTCCTACGAGCAGTACTTC	CASSSGWTSYEQYF
TRBV5-1	TRBD2	TRBJ2-3	NA	TGCGCCAGCAGCCGAGGGGGCAGACTAGCGGGAGTGAGGACAGATACGCAGTATTTT	CASSRGGRLAGVRTDTQYF
TRBV1	NA	TRBJ2-3	NA	TGCACCAGCAGCCAAAGGTTTGGTAGCGGGAGGGTCCGCACAGATACGCAGTATTTT	CTSSQRFGSGRVRTDTQYF
TRBV27	NA	TRBJ2-3	NA	TGTGCCAGCAGTCGGAAAACTAGCACAGATACGCAGTATTTT	CASSRKTSTDTQYF
TRBV28	TRBD1	TRBJ2-7	NA	TGTGCCAGCACCCCCCTTAGGGACAGTTCGATCGAGCAGTACTTC	CASTPLRDSSIEQYF